The sequence of this T cell receptor beta chain was determined in a study of T cell responses to AZD1222 COVID-19 vaccine. Researchers grouped second doses given at about 4 or about 12 weeks into one pool. The V and J ends lost 5 bases and 5 bases respectively, with 6 bases between them. Germline V gives CDR1 LGHDT, CDR2 YNNKEL (reference sequence). The CDR3 totals 11 residues. Data came from immunoSEQ multiplex PCR; TCRdb stores just in-frame clones and leaves some out. Of about 270,000 clones in the sample, around 93% were seen once. Study results and caveats: Researchers took repertoire samples only after the peak T cell response had come. Only 6 or 7 individuals given AZD1222 were seropositive at baseline. Donor demographics were predominantly white British with a female majority; clonal diversity may be underestimated.

As regards this clone: Its antigen is not known.

The material was peripheral blood, obtained 28 days after the second AZD1222 dose. The chain has TRBV3-1 (or the pseudogene TRBV3-2) and TRBJ2-5; D is ambiguous. The TCR sequence derives from an adult who received the AZD1222 COVID-19 vaccine. The CDR3 region has the DNA TGTGCCAGCAGCTTCAGGGAGACCCAGTACTTC. Encoded protein: CASSFRETQYF.